This record concerns one T cell receptor (beta chain) sequence. Germline loops: CDR1 LGHNA, CDR2 YSLEER. V dropped 0 bases and J dropped 7 bases, with 14 bases sitting between them. This CDR3 is built from 15 residues. Together with a sample-barcoded 5' primer, a J-beta primer mix was included in a second PCR lasting about 7 to 11 cycles. From the 5' RACE reads, TCRdb called clonotypes with MiXCR, one entry per CDR3 protein. The sample records 1.5 million to 1.9 million distinct CDR3 sequences, approximately 43% being singletons. The sample belongs to a study of blood T cells in healthy people across ages. As for the study in general: T cells yielded about one barcoded beta molecule per two cells through template switching.

A minimum of 6 micrograms of total RNA was extracted per sample. Input material: blood. This rearrangement joins TRBV4-3 to TRBJ2-3; a weak D match, TRBD2 (5 bases). This TCR derives from a woman aged 18-29 years in good health. CDR3 residues: CASSQDFLAIYTQYF. Written as DNA, the CDR3 is TGCGCCAGCAGCCAAGATTTTCTAGCCATCTATACGCAGTATTTT.